This T cell receptor (beta chain) was observed in a study of OX40 agonist ivuxolimab in advanced cancers. Deletions cut 5 bases from V and 3 bases from J, with 13 bases between. The germline CDR1 and CDR2 sequences are SNHLY and FYNNEI. The CDR3 consists of 14 residues. In this sample, this clone turned up a few times. Its specificity is unknown. Study observations and caveats: Expanded clones were, on average, more numerous among CD8+ T cells than CD4+.

Using immunoSEQ multiplex PCR, the repertoire was profiled, and TCRdb retains in-frame clones only, with some absent. The sample contains about 71,000 clones, 81% of which appear only once. The chain has TRBV2 and TRBJ1-2; possible D gene TRBD1, 5 bases. The sequences come from CD4+ or CD8+ T cells sorted from blood, collected in a trial of the OX40 agonist ivuxolimab. The receptor's source is an adult with an advanced solid tumor such as melanoma, head and neck, liver or kidney cancer. The DNA for the CDR3 is TGTGCCAGCAGTCGGGGGACGGTACACTATGGCTACACCTTC. It codes for CASSRGTVHYGYTF.